This TCR beta chain is drawn from a study of blood T cells in healthy people across ages. Findings of the study overall: In these data, TCR beta diversity tracked strongly with naive T cell percentage.

Sample donors were healthy Caucasian individuals that came from Russia, aged 6 to 90. No fewer than 5.5 micrograms of total RNA were isolated from every sample. The second PCR ran about 7 to 12 cycles with a sample-barcoded 5' primer and J-beta primers. TCRdb used MiXCR to reprocess the 5' RACE reads, holding one entry per CDR3 protein. This table has about 620,000 distinct CDR3 sequences, about 51% appearing once. A remark on this clonotype: The antigen is not known.

Germline-derived CDR1 and CDR2 are LGHNT and FRNRAP. The ends lost 5 bases at V and 6 bases at J; junction bases unmatched: 9. This CDR3 is built from 14 residues. The clonotype originates from a woman of 80 years or more in good health. Sample: blood. V usage is TRBV12-5 and J usage is TRBJ1-1, with 7 positions matching TRBD1. CDR3 sequence reads: CASGPVDRKAEAFF. The CDR3 DNA is TGTGCTAGTGGTCCTGTGGACAGGAAGGCTGAAGCTTTCTTT.